This T cell receptor beta chain was identified in a study of early T cells in non-severe SARS-CoV-2 infection. Turning to the study itself: The input, bulk RNA from unsorted whole blood, was sequenced, and chains were unpaired.

CDR3 size: 15 residues. Germline values: CDR1 WSHSY, CDR2 SAAADI. The V and J ends lost 9 bases and 1 base respectively, with 18 bases between them. This clonotype was counted only a few times. TCRdb passed the 5' RACE reads through MiXCR, listing each CDR3 protein once. The sample has 45,000 or so distinct CDR3 sequences; about 23% are singletons. The V gene is TRBV10-2, the J gene TRBJ1-1; possible D gene TRBD1, 6 bases. Sequenced material: whole blood, taken at baseline. The sequence was obtained from an adult who was a healthcare worker with PCR-confirmed SARS-CoV-2 infection or an uninfected control (not recorded which). The CDR3 protein is CASGGGDPANTEAFF. The CDR3 region has the DNA TGCGCCAGTGGGGGGGGCGACCCTGCGAACACTGAAGCTTTCTTT.